The 20 T cell receptor beta chains in this list originate from one sample, sequenced in a study of blood T cell repertoires in COVID-19. Sequencing used immunoSEQ multiplex PCR; TCRdb keeps in-frame clones, though not all of them. Of tens of thousands of clones in the sample, around 87% were seen once. Source material: peripheral blood. These receptors originate from a woman aged 45-60 years with active or convalescent COVID-19.

The chain has TRBV6-6 and TRBJ2-1; tentatively, D is TRBD1 (6 bases). The length of the CDR3 is 14 residues. Germline CDR1 MNHNY, CDR2 SVGAGI (reference sequence). V lost 4 bases to trimming and J lost 2 bases, with 9 bases between them. CDR3 protein: CASSSPGAYNEQFF. The CDR3 nucleotides read TGTGCCAGCAGTTCCCCAGGGGCCTACAATGAGCAGTTCTTC.

The chain is built from TRBV19 and TRBJ1-2; perhaps TRBD1 as D (6 bases). The V end was cut by 7 bases, the J end by 6 bases, with 21 bases between. Per the germline V gene, CDR1 is LNHDA and CDR2 is SQIVND (reference sequence). The length of the CDR3 is 15 residues. CDR3 nucleotide sequence: TGTGCCAGTATGAGAGCGACAGGTGGGAATCATGGCTACACCTTC. Translating gives CASMRATGGNHGYTF.

This clone was observed once. The gene calls are TRBV4-2 and TRBJ1-1, with D unclear. Germline V gene sequence: CDR1 LGHNA, CDR2 YNFKEQ. This CDR3 region has 13 residues. V lost 0 bases and J lost 5, with 7 bases in between. The CDR3 sequence: CASSQDRRTEAFF. Written as DNA, the CDR3 is TGTGCCAGCAGCCAAGACCGGAGAACTGAAGCTTTCTTT.

The V gene is TRBV30, the J gene TRBJ1-4; TRBD1 aligns across 10 bases. Trimming took 5 bases from V and 0 from J; bases not matched to a gene: 3. CDR3 size: 15 residues. Germline V CDR1 and CDR2: GTSNPN, SVGIG (reference sequence). In nucleotides, the CDR3 is TGTGCCTGGGCCGGGACAGGGGCAACTAATGAAAAACTGTTTTTT. Translating gives CAWAGTGATNEKLFF.

The V gene is TRBV7-3, the J gene TRBJ1-2; 9 nucleotides agree with TRBD1. Losses at the gene ends were 5 bases for V and 6 bases for J; bases not matched to a gene: 4. Germline V gene sequence: CDR1 SGHTA, CDR2 FQGTGA. This CDR3 is built from 13 residues. CDR3 protein: CASSLRDRDGYTF. The CDR3 bases are TGTGCCAGCAGCCTAAGGGACAGGGATGGCTACACCTTC.

J is TRBJ2-3 and V is TRBV6-5, with TRBD2 identical over 13 bases. Germline V lookup: CDR1 MNHEY, CDR2 SVGAGI. This CDR3 region has 16 residues. The J segment lost 2 bases and the V segment lost 4 bases, leaving 3 bases of the junction unmatched. CDR3 sequence: CASSSTSGGNTDTQYF. CDR3 sequence (DNA): TGTGCCAGCAGTTCGACTAGCGGGGGGAACACAGATACGCAGTATTTT.

The chain employs TRBV7-9 and TRBJ1-2, with D maybe TRBD1 (5 bases). Looked up from germline, CDR1 is SEHNR and CDR2 is FQNEAQ (reference sequence). This CDR3 region has 16 residues. Trimming stripped 2 bases from V and 3 bases from J, with 16 bases between. CDR3 coding DNA: TGTGCCAGCAGCTTATCTAGACAGTCACTTGACTATGGCTACACCTTC. It translates to CASSLSRQSLDYGYTF.

The rearrangement links TRBV14 to TRBJ2-3, with 13 bases matching TRBD2. Germline-derived CDR1 and CDR2 are SGHDN and FVKESK. V was pared by 5 bases and J by 2 bases, with 4 bases of the junction left unmatched. CDR3 length: 16 amino acids. CDR3 loop: CASSLGLAGNTDTQYF. CDR3 DNA sequence: TGTGCCAGCAGCTTGGGACTAGCGGGGAACACAGATACGCAGTATTTT.

CDR3 DNA sequence: TGCAGCGTGGTGGGACAGATGAACACTGAAGCTTTCTTT. Amino acids: CSVVGQMNTEAFF. The rearrangement joins TRBV29-1 to TRBJ1-1, with TRBD1 identical over 7 bases. This CDR3 has 13 residues. In germline, CDR1 is SQVTM, CDR2 ANQGSEA. Unmatched junction bases numbered 4, after V lost 6 bases and J lost 0 bases.

The J gene is TRBJ2-1, the V gene TRBV7-3; 9 bases align to TRBD2. Germline CDR1 SGHTA, CDR2 FQGTGA. The CDR3 has 16 residues. Unmatched junction bases numbered 7, after V lost 2 bases and J lost 5 bases. The DNA for the CDR3 is TGTGCCAGCAGCTTATTAGCGGGGGAGATCAACAATGAGCAGTTCTTC. This gives the protein CASSLLAGEINNEQFF.

This chain joins TRBV6-5 and TRBJ2-2; 9 nucleotides match TRBD1. Germline V gene sequence: CDR1 MNHEY, CDR2 SVGAGI. V was pared by 6 bases and J by 7 bases, with 6 bases of the junction left unmatched. The length of the CDR3 is 14 residues. The CDR3 DNA follows: TGTGCCAGCAGAAGGACAGGGGATCACGGGGAGCTGTTTTTT. Protein sequence: CASRRTGDHGELFF.

The chain carries TRBV7-9 and TRBJ1-5, with TRBD1 as a possible D gene (6 bases). Germline loops: CDR1 SEHNR, CDR2 FQNEAQ (reference sequence). CDR3 length: 15 residues. V was clipped by 5 bases and J by 7 bases, with 18 bases between them. The CDR3 loop is CASSPGGGLGQPQHF. DNA of the CDR3: TGTGCCAGCAGCCCCGGGGGGGGGCTTGGGCAGCCCCAGCATTTT.

The rearrangement links TRBV19 to TRBJ1-5; 9 bases are shared with TRBD1. This CDR3 has 15 amino acids. V gave up 9 bases and J gave up 4 bases; unmatched junction bases: 10. Germline V gives CDR1 LNHDA, CDR2 SQIVND (reference sequence). CDR3 in amino acids: CASRGQGQLNQPQHF. The CDR3 region has the DNA TGTGCCAGCAGGGGACAGGGACAACTAAATCAGCCCCAGCATTTT.

There are many counts of this clone. V usage is TRBV29-1 and J usage is TRBJ1-2; D remains unclear. The V gene lost 0 bases and the J gene lost 4 bases, with 6 bases spanning the gap. Germline CDR1 and CDR2: SQVTM and ANQGSEA. The CDR3 loop spans 12 amino acids. The CDR3 DNA sequence: TGCAGCGTTGAAGAGGCCAGCTATGGCTACACCTTC. Amino acids: CSVEEASYGYTF.

Concerning this clone: The same CDR3 arises from other DNA sequences in this sample as well. CDR3 residues: CASSLGDRNQPQHF. Here the CDR3 DNA reads TGCGCCAGCAGCTTGGGTGACAGAAATCAGCCCCAGCATTTT. The chain employs TRBV5-1 and TRBJ1-5; tentative D call: TRBD1 (5 bases). The CDR3 sequence is 14 residues long. V was pared by 0 bases and J by 4 bases, with 8 bases between. CDR1 SGHRS and CDR2 YFSETQ come from the germline V gene. Variable domain in full (rest from reference TRBV5-1 and TRBJ1-5): KAGVTQTPRYLIKTRGQQVTLSCSPISGHRSVSWYQQTPGQGLQFLFEYFSETQRNKGNFPGRFSGRQFSNSRSEMNVSTLELGDSALYLCASSLGDRNQPQHFGDGTRLSIL.

The chain links TRBV4-2 to TRBJ1-4; 7 bases match TRBD1. Germline CDR1 reads LGHNA; CDR2 reads YNFKEQ. The CDR3 spans 14 residues. V trimming: 5 bases; J trimming: 2 bases; junction bases outside the gene matches: 2. CDR3 bases: TGTGCCAGCAGCAAGGACAGGACTAATGAAAAACTGTTTTTT. Translating it yields CASSKDRTNEKLFF.

V usage is TRBV5-1 and J usage is TRBJ2-3; 8 positions agree with TRBD2. J lost 3 bases, V lost 3 bases, and 3 bases had no gene match. The CDR3 has 14 amino acids. The germline CDR1 and CDR2 sequences are SGHRS and YFSETQ. The CDR3 sequence is CASSSGGVTDTQYF. CDR3 nucleotides: TGCGCCAGCAGCTCCGGGGGGGTTACAGATACGCAGTATTTT.

The chain couples TRBV6-1 to TRBJ1-5; possibly TRBD1 for D (5 bases). Looked up from germline, CDR1 is MNHNS and CDR2 is SASEGT. This CDR3 comprises 16 residues. V dropped 4 bases and J dropped 9 bases, with 22 bases sitting between them. CDR3 in DNA: TGTGCCAGCAGTGGAGGACGGGGGATCTCTGACCGGCCCCAGCATTTT. It yields the protein CASSGGRGISDRPQHF.

Here the CDR3 DNA reads TGTGCCAGCTCACCACTAAGGGGCAGGAACACTGAAGCTTTCTTT. Translating gives CASSPLRGRNTEAFF. V and J are TRBV18 and TRBJ1-1; D may be TRBD1 (5 bases). V was clipped by 1 base and J by 1 base, with 10 bases between them. The CDR3 sequence is 15 residues long. CDR1 KGHSH and CDR2 LQKENI come from the germline V gene.

This rearrangement joins TRBV6-5 to TRBJ2-6, with D possibly matching TRBD1 (5 bases). CDR3 length: 15 amino acids. The V end lost 5 bases, the J end lost 2 bases, and 10 bases lay between the germline ends. Germline V gives CDR1 MNHEY, CDR2 SVGAGI. The CDR3 loop is CASSPSGTGANVLTF. The CDR3 DNA reads as TGTGCCAGCAGTCCATCAGGGACTGGGGCCAACGTCCTGACTTTC.